The rows below give T cell receptor beta chains drawn from one sample of a study of OX40 agonist ivuxolimab in advanced cancers. Sequencing was performed with immunoSEQ multiplex PCR; in TCRdb, only in-frame clones are kept and a portion is missing. Of about 69,000 clones in the sample, 90% to 95% were seen once. Material: CD4+ or CD8+ T cells sorted from blood, obtained in a trial of the OX40 agonist ivuxolimab. The receptor source for this set is an adult with an advanced solid tumor such as melanoma, head and neck, liver or kidney cancer. The CDR3 runs from the conserved cysteine through the conserved F or W. Fields, in order: clone size, V gene, CDR3 length, J gene, D gene, CDR3 DNA, CDR3 protein. The D gene is left open where the match is weak. Not every row has a clone size; where given, it reads once, few, many or a size class.

size: few; V: TRBV28; length: 13; J: TRBJ1-1; D: NA; DNA: TGTGCCAGCAGGGGTACAGGGCACACTGAAGCTTTCTTT; CDR3: CASRGTGHTEAFF
size: few; V: TRBV15; length: 15; J: TRBJ2-7; D: TRBD2; DNA: TGTGCCACCAGCAGAAAACTAGCGGGAGCCTACGAGCAGTACTTC; CDR3: CATSRKLAGAYEQYF
size: NA; V: TRBV5-6; length: 16; J: TRBJ2-1; D: TRBD2; DNA: TGTGCCAGCAGCATTGCCGGGACTAGCTTTTACAATGAGCAGTTCTTC; CDR3: CASSIAGTSFYNEQFF
size: NA; V: TRBV10-2; length: 16; J: TRBJ2-3; D: NA; DNA: TGCGCCAGCAGTAGACCACCGGGAATAATCACAGATACGCAGTATTTT; CDR3: CASSRPPGIITDTQYF
size: NA; V: TRBV5-5; length: 16; J: TRBJ2-7; D: TRBD2; DNA: TGTGCCAGCAGCGTACTATTAGCGGGAGTCTCCCACGAGCAGTACTTC; CDR3: CASSVLLAGVSHEQYF
size: NA; V: TRBV19; length: 15; J: TRBJ2-1; D: TRBD1; DNA: TGTGCCAGTAGTATAGATGGGACAGACTACAATGAGCAGTTCTTC; CDR3: CASSIDGTDYNEQFF
size: NA; V: TRBV15; length: 15; J: TRBJ2-7; D: TRBD1; DNA: TGTGCCACCAGCAGCCGAGACAGGGGAGCCTACGAGCAGTACTTC; CDR3: CATSSRDRGAYEQYF
size: once; V: TRBV28; length: 15; J: TRBJ1-5; D: TRBD1; DNA: TGTGCCAGCAGTTCGCCGGGACAGGGGAATCAGCCCCAGCATTTT; CDR3: CASSSPGQGNQPQHF
size: NA; V: TRBV27; length: 15; J: TRBJ2-1; D: TRBD2; DNA: TGTGCCAGCAGTTTCGGGGCTAGCGGGAGGGGTGAGCAGTTCTTC; CDR3: CASSFGASGRGEQFF
size: NA; V: TRBV7-8; length: 19; J: TRBJ2-6; D: NA; DNA: TGTGCCAGCAGCTTAGTCGGTTCGTCAGTACGAGCTGGGGCCAACGTCCTGACTTTC; CDR3: CASSLVGSSVRAGANVLTF
size: NA; V: TRBV27; length: 14; J: TRBJ1-4; D: TRBD1; DNA: TGTGCCAGCAGTCCCCAGGGGGCGAGAGAAAAACTGTTTTTT; CDR3: CASSPQGAREKLFF
size: NA; V: TRBV28; length: 14; J: TRBJ2-7; D: TRBD1; DNA: TGTGCCAGCAGTTCGTCAACAGGGGCCTACGAGCAGTACTTC; CDR3: CASSSSTGAYEQYF
size: once; V: TRBV5-1; length: 14; J: TRBJ2-5; D: NA; DNA: TGCGCCAGCAGCTTGTCTCAGGGCTTGGAGACCCAGTACTTC; CDR3: CASSLSQGLETQYF
size: NA; V: TRBV27; length: 13; J: TRBJ1-4; D: NA; DNA: TGTGCCAGCAGTTTACGCCTTAATGAAAAACTGTTTTTT; CDR3: CASSLRLNEKLFF
size: NA; V: TRBV5-6; length: 14; J: TRBJ2-5; D: TRBD2; DNA: TGTGCCAGCAGCCGACTAGCGGACCAAGAGACCCAGTACTTC; CDR3: CASSRLADQETQYF
size: NA; V: TRBV27; length: 14; J: TRBJ1-2; D: TRBD1; DNA: TGTGCCAGCAGCAACCTGGGACAGCTCTCGGGCTACACCTTC; CDR3: CASSNLGQLSGYTF
size: NA; V: TRBV2; length: 15; J: TRBJ1-1; D: NA; DNA: TGTGCCAGCAGTGATACGAGGGGGGAGAACACTGAAGCTTTCTTT; CDR3: CASSDTRGENTEAFF
size: NA; V: TRBV10-3; length: 13; J: TRBJ2-1; D: NA; DNA: TGTGCCATCAGTGAGTCGGGAGTAAATGAGCAGTTCTTC; CDR3: CAISESGVNEQFF
size: NA; V: TRBV2; length: 12; J: TRBJ2-7; D: TRBD2; DNA: TGTGCCAGTGGACTAGCGGTTTGGGAGCAGTACTTC; CDR3: CASGLAVWEQYF
size: NA; V: TRBV7-9; length: 14; J: TRBJ1-1; D: TRBD1; DNA: TGTGCCAGCACCAAGACAGGGGAGGGGACTGAAGCTTTCTTT; CDR3: CASTKTGEGTEAFF
size: once; V: TRBV11-2; length: 16; J: TRBJ1-3; D: TRBD1; DNA: TGTGCCAGCAGCTCCCGAGCATGGACAGGAGGAAACACCATATATTTT; CDR3: CASSSRAWTGGNTIYF
size: once; V: TRBV5-1; length: 16; J: TRBJ2-6; D: NA; DNA: TGCGCCAGCAGCTTGGTATCGTGGACCGGGGCCAACGTCCTGACTTTC; CDR3: CASSLVSWTGANVLTF
size: NA; V: TRBV19; length: 13; J: TRBJ1-1; D: NA; DNA: TGTGCCAGTACCGAGAGAGGGACCACTGAAGCTTTCTTT; CDR3: CASTERGTTEAFF
size: NA; V: TRBV11-2; length: 17; J: TRBJ1-1; D: NA; DNA: TGTGCCAGCAGCTACCTCCGACAGTTAAGGACGAACACTGAAGCTTTCTTT; CDR3: CASSYLRQLRTNTEAFF
size: few; V: TRBV18; length: 14; J: TRBJ2-3; D: NA; DNA: TGTGCCAGCTCATCAGGGACTAGCACAGATACGCAGTATTTT; CDR3: CASSSGTSTDTQYF
size: NA; V: TRBV7-9; length: 15; J: TRBJ1-3; D: TRBD1; DNA: TGTGCCAGCAGCTCCGGGACAGGGGTAGGAAACACCATATATTTT; CDR3: CASSSGTGVGNTIYF
size: NA; V: TRBV13; length: 13; J: TRBJ2-3; D: NA; DNA: TGTGCCAGCAGCTCGCTGTTTGGAGATACGCAGTATTTT; CDR3: CASSSLFGDTQYF
size: NA; V: TRBV5-1; length: 17; J: TRBJ1-4; D: NA; DNA: TGCGCCAGCAGCTTGGCCGGGGCTGGGATGTCTAATGAAAAACTGTTTTTT; CDR3: CASSLAGAGMSNEKLFF
size: NA; V: TRBV19; length: 12; J: TRBJ2-7; D: NA; DNA: TGTGCCAGTAGTATAGGGCCCCACGAGCAGTACTTC; CDR3: CASSIGPHEQYF
size: NA; V: TRBV5-1; length: 13; J: TRBJ2-5; D: NA; DNA: TGCGCCAGCACCAAAGGGGGTTCGGAGACCCAGTACTTC; CDR3: CASTKGGSETQYF
size: NA; V: TRBV2; length: 12; J: TRBJ1-2; D: NA; DNA: TGTGCCAGATCAGAAGCTAACTATGGCTACACCTTC; CDR3: CARSEANYGYTF